This is a list of T cell receptor beta chains from one sample in a study of T cells after yellow fever vaccination. Each CDR3 protein is one row after TCRdb ran MiXCR on the 5' RACE reads. The table records 310,000 or so distinct CDR3 sequences, approximately 3.8% of them present only once. The sequenced sample was PBMCs, obtained on the day of the yellow fever booster vaccination. These receptor sequences come from a man younger than 30 who received the YFV17D yellow fever vaccine. The CDR3 runs from the conserved cysteine through the conserved F or W. The order of the fields is D gene, clone size, V gene, J gene, CDR3 DNA, CDR3 protein. A D gene is named only where the DNA matches it firmly. A row's size may be missing; if present it is once, few, many or a size class.

>NA|many|TRBV12-3/TRBV12-4|TRBJ1-6
TGTGCCAGCAGTTTGTACCCGGGGGGATTTAATTCACCCCTCCACTTT
CASSLYPGGFNSPLHF
>TRBD2|NA|TRBV9|TRBJ2-1
TGTGCCAGCAGCGTAGGGACTAGCGGGGGTCAGGATGAGCAGTTCTTC
CASSVGTSGGQDEQFF
>NA|NA|TRBV28|TRBJ1-5
TGTGCCAGCGCTCCGGGGTACAATCAGCCCCAGCATTTT
CASAPGYNQPQHF
>NA|many|TRBV6-2/TRBV6-3|TRBJ2-3
TGTGCCAGCAGTTACTCGGCCGTAACAGGAACAGATACGCAGTATTTT
CASSYSAVTGTDTQYF
>NA|few|TRBV12-3/TRBV12-4|TRBJ1-3
TGTGCCAGCACCTTCCTCTCTGGAAACACCATATATTTT
CASTFLSGNTIYF
>NA|NA|TRBV3-1|TRBJ2-7
TGTGCCAGCAGCCCTTCTTGGGGAAGCTACGAGCAGTACTTC
CASSPSWGSYEQYF
>NA|many|TRBV5-1|TRBJ2-1
TGCGCCAGCAGCGATGGTATCTTATTGGCAGGGGGGGACCAGTTCTTC
CASSDGILLAGGDQFF
>NA|few|TRBV7-3|TRBJ2-1
TGTGCCAGCAGCTATGGTTTTGAGCAGTTCTTC
CASSYGFEQFF
>NA|NA|TRBV5-1|TRBJ1-5
TGCGCCAGCAGCTTTGAGGGGGTTAGCAATCAGCCCCAGCATTTT
CASSFEGVSNQPQHF
>NA|many|TRBV12-3/TRBV12-4|TRBJ1-4
TGTGCCAGCAGTTTCCGGAGGAGTGAAAAACTGTTTTTT
CASSFRRSEKLFF
>NA|many|TRBV29-1|TRBJ2-3
TGCAGCGCCCTCCGGGGGGCCGTAGGAGATACGCAGTATTTT
CSALRGAVGDTQYF
>NA|NA|TRBV19|TRBJ2-6
TGTGCCAGTAGACAAATGAGCTCTGGGGCCAACGTCCTGACTTTC
CASRQMSSGANVLTF
>TRBD1|few|TRBV20-1|TRBJ2-3
TGCAGTGCGCTGGGACAGGGTGTCACAGATACGCAGTATTTT
CSALGQGVTDTQYF
>NA|few|TRBV19|TRBJ2-2
TGTGCCAGTAGTTTACAGCTGATCGGGGAGCTGTTTTTT
CASSLQLIGELFF
>TRBD1|NA|TRBV12-3/TRBV12-4|TRBJ1-1
TGTGCCAGCAGTTTAGGTTATGAGGGGGCGCGGACTGAAGCTTTCTTT
CASSLGYEGARTEAFF
>NA|NA|TRBV28|TRBJ1-3
TGTGCCAGCAGGCCCGGGGGGAGTTCAGGTGGAAACACCATATATTTT
CASRPGGSSGGNTIYF
>TRBD1|NA|TRBV7-2|TRBJ1-6
TGTGCCAGCAGCCCGACGACAGGGGCGCCTTCACCCCTCCACTTT
CASSPTTGAPSPLHF
>NA|many|TRBV11-2|TRBJ1-1
TGTGCCAGCAGCTTAATGGCCGAGGGTCTGAAGGAAGCTTTCTTT
CASSLMAEGLKEAFF
>TRBD2|many|TRBV27|TRBJ2-4
TGTGCCAGCAGTTTATCCGCGGGGGGAAAAAACATTCAGTACTTC
CASSLSAGGKNIQYF
>NA|few|TRBV6-2/TRBV6-3|TRBJ2-7
TGTGCCAGCAGCTCATGGCTCTACGAGCAGTACTTC
CASSSWLYEQYF
>TRBD1|NA|TRBV20-1|TRBJ1-2
TGCAGTGCTAACCGGGACAGGGACGTCCTTGGTGGCTACACCTTC
CSANRDRDVLGGYTF
>TRBD1|many|TRBV6-2/TRBV6-3|TRBJ2-6
TGTGCCAGCAGTCCCGGGACAGGGACCCCCTCTGGGGCCAACGTCCTGACTTTC
CASSPGTGTPSGANVLTF
>TRBD1|many|TRBV20-1|TRBJ1-4
TGCAGTGCCAGGGGGGTGGCTAATGAAAAACTGTTTTTT
CSARGVANEKLFF
>NA|NA|TRBV7-9|TRBJ2-2
TGTGCCAGCAGCAGGCGGGAGAACACCGGGGAGCTGTTTTTT
CASSRRENTGELFF
>NA|few|TRBV5-5|TRBJ2-3
TGTGCCAGCAGCTTGTTCGGTTCTTTCACAGATACGCAGTATTTT
CASSLFGSFTDTQYF
>TRBD1|many|TRBV6-5|TRBJ1-5
TGTGCCAGCAGTTACAGGGGGACAGGTGGGCAGCCCCAGCATTTT
CASSYRGTGGQPQHF
>NA|NA|TRBV11-2|TRBJ2-5
TGTGCCAGCAGCCAATGGCGAGGTCTCCAAGAGACCCAGTACTTC
CASSQWRGLQETQYF
>NA|few|TRBV5-4|TRBJ2-3
TGTGCCAGCACCCCAATAGTTGGAGATACGCAGTATTTT
CASTPIVGDTQYF
>NA|many|TRBV7-2|TRBJ2-1
TGTGCCAGCAGCTCCCGGACTGGGGCCTCCTACAATGAGCAGTTCTTC
CASSSRTGASYNEQFF
>NA|few|TRBV7-9|TRBJ1-4
TGTGCCAGCAGCTTAGCGCCGGGACCGCTCCGGGAAAAACTGTTTTTT
CASSLAPGPLREKLFF
>NA|few|TRBV7-8|TRBJ2-1
TGTGCCAGCAGCTTAGGCCGTCGCTATAGCTCCTACAATGAGCAGTTCTTC
CASSLGRRYSSYNEQFF
>TRBD2|NA|TRBV7-2|TRBJ2-7
TGTGCCAGCAGCCCCCGCGGGGGGGTCTCCTACGAGCAGTACTTC
CASSPRGGVSYEQYF
>NA|NA|TRBV5-1|TRBJ2-1
TGCGCCAGCAGCTTTTTGAGCTCCTACAATGAGCAGTTCTTC
CASSFLSSYNEQFF
>TRBD1|many|TRBV7-9|TRBJ1-5
TGTGCCAGCAGCTTAGGGCAGGACAGGGGGCAAGGAAATCAGCCCCAGCATTTT
CASSLGQDRGQGNQPQHF
>NA|many|TRBV28|TRBJ2-3
TGTGCCAGCAGCCCGGACAACACAGATACGCAGTATTTT
CASSPDNTDTQYF
>TRBD2|few|TRBV7-2|TRBJ2-3
TGTGCCAGCAGGCTAGCGGGGGCCCTCGTGGGAGATACGCAGTATTTT
CASRLAGALVGDTQYF
>TRBD1|many|TRBV2|TRBJ2-2
TGTGCCAGCCGGACAGGAAGGAACACCGGGGAGCTGTTTTTT
CASRTGRNTGELFF
>NA|few|TRBV5-5|TRBJ2-3
TGTGCCAGCAGCTTGTTCGGGCGGCCTAGCACAGATACGCAGTATTTT
CASSLFGRPSTDTQYF
>NA|NA|TRBV5-4|TRBJ2-3
TGTGCCAGCAGCTTTGGGACTCCACTTAGCACAGATACGCAGTATTTT
CASSFGTPLSTDTQYF
>TRBD2|few|TRBV7-8|TRBJ2-5
TGTGCCAGCAGCCCCTCTCAGCGGGGCGAGACCCAGTACTTC
CASSPSQRGETQYF
>TRBD1|many|TRBV18|TRBJ1-1
TGTGCCAGCTCACCTTCCGGACAGGGGGAAGTCTTCTTT
CASSPSGQGEVFF
>TRBD1|many|TRBV12-3/TRBV12-4|TRBJ2-7
TGTGCCAGCAGTCCAGGGGGTTGGGACAGGGGTAAAGAGCAGTACTTC
CASSPGGWDRGKEQYF
>NA|many|TRBV5-1|TRBJ2-1
TGCGCCGGTGCCGGGGACGACGATGAGCAGTTCTTC
CAGAGDDDEQFF
>TRBD2|NA|TRBV5-1|TRBJ2-5
TGCGCCAGCAGCTTGACTAGCGGGGGGGCCGGAAAGACCCAGTACTTC
CASSLTSGGAGKTQYF
>NA|few|TRBV20-1|TRBJ1-2
TGCAGTGCTAACCAGGATGGAGGCTACACCTTC
CSANQDGGYTF
>NA|few|TRBV7-9|TRBJ1-3
TGTGCCAGCAGCCGATTACCCGGGACAATCTCTGGAAACACCATATATTTT
CASSRLPGTISGNTIYF
>TRBD1|many|TRBV12-3/TRBV12-4|TRBJ1-5
TGTGCCAGCAGGACTACAGGGGGAAGTCAGCCCCAGCATTTT
CASRTTGGSQPQHF
>NA|few|TRBV5-1|TRBJ1-6
TGCGCCAGCAGGTTCCAGGGGAATAATTCACCCCTCCACTTT
CASRFQGNNSPLHF
>NA|few|TRBV9|TRBJ2-3
TGTGCCAGCGGCCAACAGGGCGACACAGATACGCAGTATTTT
CASGQQGDTDTQYF
>NA|NA|TRBV20-1|TRBJ1-2
TGCAGTGCTACCCTACCAGGGGTTGGCTACACCTTC
CSATLPGVGYTF
>TRBD2|NA|TRBV19|TRBJ2-2
TGTGCCAGTAGTCCGGCCCTGGGACTAGCTTACACCGGGGAGCTGTTTTTT
CASSPALGLAYTGELFF
>TRBD1|many|TRBV15|TRBJ1-1
TGTGCCACCAGCAGGGCAGGGGGTAGGGCTGAAGCTTTCTTT
CATSRAGGRAEAFF
>NA|many|TRBV10-3|TRBJ2-1
TGTGCCATCAGTGTTTCTAGGGATGAGCAGTTCTTC
CAISVSRDEQFF